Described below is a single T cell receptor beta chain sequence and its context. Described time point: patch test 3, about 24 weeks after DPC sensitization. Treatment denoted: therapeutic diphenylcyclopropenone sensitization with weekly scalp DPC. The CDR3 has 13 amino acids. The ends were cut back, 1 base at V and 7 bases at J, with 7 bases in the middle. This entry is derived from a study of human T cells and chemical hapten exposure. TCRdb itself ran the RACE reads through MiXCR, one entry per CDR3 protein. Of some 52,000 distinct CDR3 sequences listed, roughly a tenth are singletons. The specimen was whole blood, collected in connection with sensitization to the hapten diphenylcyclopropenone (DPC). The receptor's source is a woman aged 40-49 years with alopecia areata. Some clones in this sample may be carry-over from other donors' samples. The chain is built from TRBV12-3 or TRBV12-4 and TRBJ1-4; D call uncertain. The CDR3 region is CASSLVFGEKLFF. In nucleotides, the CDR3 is TGTGCCAGCAGTTTAGTTTTCGGTGAAAAACTGTTTTTT.